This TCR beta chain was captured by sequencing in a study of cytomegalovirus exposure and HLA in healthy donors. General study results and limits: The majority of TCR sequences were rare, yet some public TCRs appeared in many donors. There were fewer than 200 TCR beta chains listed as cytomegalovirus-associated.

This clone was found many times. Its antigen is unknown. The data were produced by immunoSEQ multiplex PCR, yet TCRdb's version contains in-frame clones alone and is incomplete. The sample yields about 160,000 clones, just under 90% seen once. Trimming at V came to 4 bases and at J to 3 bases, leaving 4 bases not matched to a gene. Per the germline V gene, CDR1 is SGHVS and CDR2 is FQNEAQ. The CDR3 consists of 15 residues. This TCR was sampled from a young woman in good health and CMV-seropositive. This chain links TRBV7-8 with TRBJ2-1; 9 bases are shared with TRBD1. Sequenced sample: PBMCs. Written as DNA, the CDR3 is TGTGCCAGCAGCTCCCGGGACAGGGTCTACAATGAGCAGTTCTTC. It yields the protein CASSSRDRVYNEQFF. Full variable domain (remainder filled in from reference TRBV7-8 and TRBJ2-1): GAGVSQSPRYKVAKRGQDVALRCDPISGHVSLFWYQQALGQGPEFLTYFQNEAQLDKSGLPSDRFFAERPEGSVSTLKIQRTQQEDSAVYLCASSSRDRVYNEQFFGPGTRLTVL.